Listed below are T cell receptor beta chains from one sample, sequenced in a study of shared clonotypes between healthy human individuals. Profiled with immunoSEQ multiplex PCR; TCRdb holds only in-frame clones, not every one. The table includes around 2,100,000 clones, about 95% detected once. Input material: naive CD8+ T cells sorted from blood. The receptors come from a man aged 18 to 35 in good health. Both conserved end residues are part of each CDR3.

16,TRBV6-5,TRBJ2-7,CASSYSVGQRGYEQYF
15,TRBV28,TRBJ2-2,CASSLLGESAGELFF
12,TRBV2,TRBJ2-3,CASGEYADTQYF
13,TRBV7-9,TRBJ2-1,CASSLAGENEQFF
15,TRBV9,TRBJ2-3,CASSLAGAEADTQYF
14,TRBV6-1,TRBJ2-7,CASSEPGPLYEQYF
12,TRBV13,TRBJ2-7,CASTLMGNEQYF
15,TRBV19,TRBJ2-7,CASSMSGGAYYEQYF
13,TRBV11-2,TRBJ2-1,CASSTAAVPEQFF
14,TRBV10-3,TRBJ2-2,CAISEYGNTGELFF
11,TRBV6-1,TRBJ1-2,CASSQGIGYTF
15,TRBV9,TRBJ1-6,CASSISTGFVSPLHF
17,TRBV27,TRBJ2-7,CASSLSPSSGSPYEQYF
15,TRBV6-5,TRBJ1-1,CASRFYRDLNTEAFF